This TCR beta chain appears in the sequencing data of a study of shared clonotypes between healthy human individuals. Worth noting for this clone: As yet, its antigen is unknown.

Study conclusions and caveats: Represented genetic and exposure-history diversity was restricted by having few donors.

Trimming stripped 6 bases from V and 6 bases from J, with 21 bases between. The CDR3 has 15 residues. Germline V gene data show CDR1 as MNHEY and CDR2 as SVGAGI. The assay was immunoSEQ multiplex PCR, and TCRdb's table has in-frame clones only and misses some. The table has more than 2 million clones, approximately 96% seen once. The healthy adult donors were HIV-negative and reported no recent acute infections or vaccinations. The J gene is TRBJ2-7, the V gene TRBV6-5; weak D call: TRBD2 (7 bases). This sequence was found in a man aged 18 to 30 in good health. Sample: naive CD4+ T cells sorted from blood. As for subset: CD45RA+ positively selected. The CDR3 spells CASRLTREGGGEQYF. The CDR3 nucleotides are TGTGCCAGCAGACTAACTAGGGAAGGGGGGGGCGAGCAGTACTTC.